The source of this T cell receptor beta chain is a study of glioma-infiltrating T cells after dendritic cell vaccination. Study information: At biweekly intervals, patients got three intradermal dendritic cell vaccine injections.

Described time point: after dendritic cell vaccination, including at tumor progression/relapse. In regard to this clone: Its antigen is currently unknown.

With V trimmed by 2 bases and J by 8 bases, 3 bases remained unmatched. Germline CDR1 reads SGDLS; CDR2 reads YYNGEE. The CDR3 is 12 residues long. Findings of the study overall: Survival was not directly related to TCR clonality in these patients.

The immunoSEQ assay amplified TCRB CDR3 from up to 2 ug DNA. Clones were read by immunoSEQ multiplex PCR, and TCRdb kept only the in-frame ones, dropping some. In the table there are tens of thousands of clones, roughly 91% of which are singletons. Sequenced here: blood, sampled after dendritic cell vaccination. This chain joins TRBV9 and TRBJ1-1, with TRBD1 matching 7 bases. This TCR was recovered from a human donor with glioblastoma. This CDR3 reads CASSVEGGEAFF. The CDR3 region has the DNA TGTGCCAGCAGCGTGGAAGGGGGCGAAGCTTTCTTT.